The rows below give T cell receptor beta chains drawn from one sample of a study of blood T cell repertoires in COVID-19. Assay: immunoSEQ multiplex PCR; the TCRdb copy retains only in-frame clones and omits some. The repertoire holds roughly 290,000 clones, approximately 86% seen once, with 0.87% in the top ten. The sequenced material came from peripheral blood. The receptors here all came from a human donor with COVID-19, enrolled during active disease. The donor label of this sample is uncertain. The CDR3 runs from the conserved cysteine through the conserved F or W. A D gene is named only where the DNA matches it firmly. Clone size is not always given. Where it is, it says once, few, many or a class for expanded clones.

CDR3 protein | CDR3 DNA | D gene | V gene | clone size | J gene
CASSPVTGDTGELFF | TGTGCCAGCTCACCCGTGACAGGGGACACCGGGGAGCTGTTTTTT | TRBD1 | TRBV18 | . | TRBJ2-2
CASSLGQGDQETQYF | TGTGCCAGCAGTTTAGGACAGGGGGACCAAGAGACCCAGTACTTC | TRBD1 | TRBV6-5 | . | TRBJ2-5
CASSPGITGNTIYF | TGTGCCAGCAGCCCCGGGATAACTGGAAACACCATATATTTT | . | TRBV11-2 | . | TRBJ1-3
CASSPGPEGSGNTIYF | TGTGCCAGCAGCCCCGGCCCCGAGGGCTCTGGAAACACCATATATTTT | . | TRBV9 | . | TRBJ1-3
CSVEGTVRETQYF | TGCAGCGTTGAAGGGACAGTCCGGGAGACCCAGTACTTC | . | TRBV29-1 | . | TRBJ2-5
CASSLYGTGPYEQYF | TGTGCCAGCAGTTTATACGGGACAGGGCCCTACGAGCAGTACTTC | TRBD1 | TRBV27 | . | TRBJ2-7
CASSLTPTGAYEQYF | TGTGCCAGCAGCTTAACTCCGACAGGGGCCTACGAGCAGTACTTC | TRBD1 | TRBV7-6 | . | TRBJ2-7
CASSDLTRQGGNQPQHF | TGTGCCAGCAGTGACCTTACCCGACAGGGCGGCAATCAGCCCCAGCATTTT | TRBD1 | TRBV6-1 | . | TRBJ1-5
CTSRKLAGEFWTQYF | TGCACCAGCAGGAAACTAGCGGGTGAATTCTGGACCCAGTACTTC | . | TRBV1 | . | TRBJ2-5
CASSYPEGTEAFF | TGTGCCAGCAGTTACCCGGAGGGCACTGAAGCTTTCTTT | . | TRBV6-2/TRBV6-3 | . | TRBJ1-1
CASSLTSTSGDSYEQYF | TGTGCCAGCAGCTTAACCTCTACTAGCGGAGACTCCTACGAGCAGTACTTC | TRBD2 | TRBV13 | . | TRBJ2-7
CASSWTSGSDYEQFF | TGCGCCAGCAGCTGGACTAGCGGGAGTGATTATGAGCAGTTCTTC | TRBD2 | TRBV5-1 | . | TRBJ2-1
CSVYGGLEPSYNEQFF | TGCAGCGTTTACGGGGGACTAGAGCCATCCTACAATGAGCAGTTCTTC | TRBD2 | TRBV29-1 | . | TRBJ2-1
CASSLRAAHNEQFF | TGTGCCAGCAGCTTACGAGCGGCTCACAATGAGCAGTTCTTC | . | TRBV7-2 | . | TRBJ2-1
CASRQGRNTGELFF | TGTGCCAGCAGGCAGGGCCGTAACACCGGGGAGCTGTTTTTT | . | TRBV28 | few | TRBJ2-2
CAISESRVRRNQPQHF | TGTGCCATCAGTGAGTCGAGGGTTCGCCGCAATCAGCCCCAGCATTTT | . | TRBV10-3 | . | TRBJ1-5
CASSSQFSGSSYNEQFF | TGTGCCAGCAGCTCCCAATTTAGCGGGAGCTCCTACAATGAGCAGTTCTTC | TRBD2 | TRBV5-4 | few | TRBJ2-1
CASSSGGVGTNEKLFF | TGTGCCAGCAGCTCAGGGGGCGTCGGAACTAATGAAAAACTGTTTTTT | TRBD1 | TRBV13 | few | TRBJ1-4
CASTRTSIGGELFF | TGTGCCAGCACACGGACTAGCATCGGCGGGGAGCTGTTTTTT | TRBD2 | TRBV6-5 | . | TRBJ2-2
CASGSGSGVATEAFF | TGTGCTAGTGGTTCGGGTTCGGGGGTGGCCACTGAAGCTTTCTTT | . | TRBV12-5 | . | TRBJ1-1
CASSGTGDSYEQYF | TGTGCCAGCAGTGGGACAGGAGACTCCTACGAGCAGTACTTC | TRBD1 | TRBV6-6 | . | TRBJ2-7
CSVLDRGNQPQHF | TGCAGCGTCTTAGACAGGGGCAATCAGCCCCAGCATTTT | TRBD1 | TRBV29-1 | . | TRBJ1-5
CRGGLNTGELFF | TGTCGGGGTGGCTTGAACACCGGGGAGCTGTTTTTT | . | TRBV21-1 | . | TRBJ2-2
CASSPDRVTNEKLFF | TGTGCCAGCAGCCCGGACAGGGTGACTAATGAAAAACTGTTTTTT | TRBD1 | TRBV7-9 | . | TRBJ1-4
CASSDQGAGEQFF | TGTGCCAGCAGTGATCAGGGGGCCGGTGAGCAGTTCTTC | TRBD1 | TRBV2 | . | TRBJ2-1
CSVKMGLAGTYNEQFF | TGCAGCGTTAAGATGGGGCTAGCGGGAACCTACAATGAGCAGTTCTTC | TRBD2 | TRBV29-1 | few | TRBJ2-1
CASRFPREGDYNEQFF | TGTGCCAGCAGATTTCCGAGGGAGGGGGATTACAATGAGCAGTTCTTC | . | TRBV6-6 | . | TRBJ2-1
CASSITSTPTPYGYTF | TGTGCCAGCAGTATCACCTCGACACCCACGCCCTATGGCTACACCTTC | . | TRBV27 | . | TRBJ1-2
CASSLESPVSHTEAFF | TGTGCCAGCAGCTTGGAGTCCCCGGTCTCGCACACTGAAGCTTTCTTT | . | TRBV7-6 | once | TRBJ1-1
CASSRTGSNPGPQHF | TGTGCCAGCAGTCGGACAGGGTCAAATCCGGGGCCCCAGCATTTT | TRBD1 | TRBV6-5 | . | TRBJ1-5
CASTRGEGYTEAFF | TGTGCCAGCACCAGGGGTGAAGGGTACACTGAAGCTTTCTTT | . | TRBV2 | . | TRBJ1-1
CASSGIWLRQSDANAEAFF | TGTGCCAGCAGTGGGATCTGGCTGCGACAGAGTGATGCTAACGCTGAAGCTTTCTTT | . | TRBV2 | . | TRBJ1-1
CSVEEQKNEKLFF | TGCAGCGTTGAGGAACAGAAAAATGAAAAACTGTTTTTT | . | TRBV29-1 | once | TRBJ1-4
CASSSTGGYENTEAFF | TGTGCCAGCAGTAGTACAGGGGGCTATGAAAACACTGAAGCTTTCTTT | TRBD1 | TRBV27 | . | TRBJ1-1
CASRRRGFSGNTIYF | TGTGCCAGCAGACGTAGGGGTTTCTCTGGAAACACCATATATTTT | . | TRBV6-5 | . | TRBJ1-3
CASSIRTVTYNSPLHF | TGTGCCAGCAGCATTCGGACAGTAACATATAATTCACCCCTCCACTTT | . | TRBV5-8 | . | TRBJ1-6
CASSEAPGVPYEQYF | TGTGCCAGCAGTGAGGCCCCGGGGGTTCCCTACGAGCAGTACTTC | . | TRBV6-6 | . | TRBJ2-7
CASSSGGLYGYTF | TGTGCCAGCAGTTCAGGGGGACTCTATGGCTACACCTTC | TRBD1 | TRBV28 | . | TRBJ1-2
CASSQGGTPLHF | TGTGCCAGCAGCCAAGGCGGGACACCCCTCCACTTT | . | TRBV3-1/TRBV3-2 | . | TRBJ1-6
CASGEAGRSPLHF | TGTGCCAGCGGCGAGGCAGGGCGTTCACCCCTCCACTTT | . | TRBV25-1 | . | TRBJ1-6
CASSSWTTHETQYF | TGTGCCAGCAGCTCCTGGACTACCCATGAGACCCAGTACTTC | . | TRBV7-8 | . | TRBJ2-5
CASSITGTSGWKQYF | TGTGCCAGTAGTATAACCGGGACTAGCGGGTGGAAGCAGTACTTC | TRBD2 | TRBV19 | . | TRBJ2-7
CASSPGLAESNEQFF | TGTGCCAGCTCCCCGGGACTAGCGGAATCGAATGAGCAGTTCTTC | TRBD2 | TRBV11-3 | . | TRBJ2-1
CASSAVPQGGHNSPLHF | TGTGCCAGCAGCGCCGTCCCCCAGGGAGGGCATAATTCACCCCTCCACTTT | . | TRBV9 | . | TRBJ1-6
CASSLARSGTEAFF | TGTGCCAGCAGCTTAGCGCGGTCGGGCACTGAAGCTTTCTTT | . | TRBV11-1 | . | TRBJ1-1
CASSWASGSTDTQYF | TGCGCCAGCAGCTGGGCTAGCGGGAGCACAGATACGCAGTATTTT | TRBD2 | TRBV5-1 | . | TRBJ2-3
CASSPPGAGGYTF | TGTGCCAGCAGCCCCCCGGGAGCGGGTGGCTACACCTTC | . | TRBV7-2 | . | TRBJ1-2
CASSPSGLTYEQYF | TGTGCCAGCAGTCCCTCCGGACTAACCTACGAGCAGTACTTC | . | TRBV6-5 | . | TRBJ2-7
CASSRAVEGTEAFF | TGTGCCAGCTCCCGGGCCGTGGAGGGCACTGAAGCTTTCTTT | . | TRBV2 | . | TRBJ1-1
CASSYNTGELFF | TGTGCCAGCAGCTATAACACCGGGGAGCTGTTTTTT | . | TRBV27 | . | TRBJ2-2
CASTALRGPQETQYF | TGTGCCAGCACCGCCCTCAGGGGCCCCCAAGAGACCCAGTACTTC | . | TRBV7-2 | . | TRBJ2-5
CASSPGQGGFSGEKLFF | TGTGCCAGCAGTCCCGGACAGGGAGGTTTCTCGGGGGAAAAACTGTTTTTT | TRBD1 | TRBV9 | . | TRBJ1-4
CASSLDYSFTPNYGYTF | TGCGCCAGCAGCTTGGATTACAGCTTCACCCCTAACTATGGCTACACCTTC | . | TRBV5-1 | . | TRBJ1-2
CASSLVFTSGRGRNEQFF | TGTGCCAGCAGCTTAGTGTTTACTAGCGGGAGAGGTCGGAATGAGCAGTTCTTC | TRBD2 | TRBV11-2 | . | TRBJ2-1
CASSLLGLAEGLYF | TGTGCCAGCAGCTTACTGGGACTAGCGGAGGGCCTGTACTTC | TRBD2 | TRBV11-2 | . | TRBJ2-7
CASSLTGRRGETQYF | TGCGCCAGCAGCTTGACCGGCAGAAGGGGAGAGACCCAGTACTTC | . | TRBV5-1 | . | TRBJ2-5
CASSFQTYEQYF | TGTGCCAGCAGCTTCCAGACCTACGAGCAGTACTTC | . | TRBV7-9 | . | TRBJ2-7